This T cell receptor (beta chain) is from a study of cytomegalovirus exposure and HLA in healthy donors. For the study at large: HLA-typed donors contributed about 85 million unique TCRs, which were held in an early data release. Of all 400 or so donors who were genotyped, roughly 83% belonged to the Caucasian-associated ancestry cluster. Study-wide results and limits: It was only CMV serostatus that was available as immune exposure information. When analyzed later, the rates of TCR association showed variation by HLA locus, with DRB1 the most and HLA-C the fewest.

The study ran its PCR with 60 Vbeta and 13 Jbeta primers. Sequenced by immunoSEQ multiplex PCR; TCRdb stores in-frame clones only, minus some. The table lists about 210,000 clones, more than 75% of them singletons. Germline values: CDR1 SGHAT, CDR2 FQNNGV. Trimming cost V 4 bases and J 0 bases, with 16 bases left between them. The CDR3 runs 16 residues. This clone was counted many times. Its antigen remains unknown. The TCR originated in a woman aged 25 to 39 in good health and CMV-seropositive. The V call is TRBV11-2, the J call TRBJ2-7; a possible D gene is TRBD1 (5 bases). Input material: PBMCs. CDR3 amino acids: CASSYGAGTSSYEQYF. CDR3 nucleotides: TGTGCCAGCAGCTATGGGGCCGGCACATCCTCCTACGAGCAGTACTTC.